This TCR beta chain was captured by sequencing in a study of beta chain features in type 1 diabetes. In its sample, this clone was seen a few times. Antigen unknown. Study results and caveats: Whether HLA type influences TCRB rearrangement remained unresolved here. A moderate, significant TCRB CDR3 shortening appeared in type 1 diabetes across four CD4+ subsets.

Trimming removed 4 bases from V and 7 bases from J, with 17 bases in between. The germline V gene has CDR1 MGHRA and CDR2 YSYEKL. The CDR3 runs 16 residues. Every bit of the isolated RNA underwent reverse transcription, so sequencing read expressed TCRB transcripts. The protocol was immunoSEQ multiplex PCR, while the TCRdb copy is restricted to in-frame clones and leaves out a portion. This table has 200,000 to 300,000 clones, approximately 11% appearing once. CD45RO/CCR7/CD25/CD127/CD95/CD27 separated CD4+ naive, central memory, regulatory and stem cell-like memory cells by sorting. Sequences were obtained from naive CD4+ T cells from blood. This sequence originates from a man aged 25-40 years with type 1 diabetes. V and J are TRBV4-1 and TRBJ1-6, with a possible D match to TRBD1 (5 bases). CDR3 residues: CASSRGEAAPNSPLHF. The CDR3 DNA follows: TGCGCCAGCAGCCGGGGGGAGGCAGCCCCCAATTCACCCCTCCACTTT.